What follows are 12 T cell receptor beta chains derived from one specimen sequenced in a study of cytomegalovirus exposure and HLA in healthy donors. With 60 Vbeta and 13 Jbeta primers, the PCR was carried out. Profiling relied on immunoSEQ multiplex PCR, and the TCRdb table lists in-frame clones only, not all of them. In the table there are nearly 200,000 clones, over 65% of which are singletons. The sequencing sample was made of PBMCs. The receptors were sampled from a boy aged 2 to 9 in good health and CMV-seronegative.

This chain links TRBV7-3 with TRBJ1-3; 7 nucleotides agree with TRBD1. CDR1 is SGHTA and CDR2 is FQGTGA in the germline V gene. V trimming: 5 bases; J trimming: 4 bases; junction bases outside the gene matches: 11. The CDR3 covers 16 residues. CDR3 amino acids: CASSVRTGESGNTIYF. For the CDR3, the DNA is TGTGCCAGCAGCGTAAGAACAGGGGAATCGGGAAACACCATATATTTT.

The chain's CDR3 is CASSELKGLGSEAFF. The DNA of the CDR3 is TGTGCCAGCAGTGAACTAAAGGGGCTCGGGTCCGAAGCTTTCTTT. This rearrangement joins TRBV6-1 to TRBJ1-1; the D gene is possibly TRBD1 (5 bases). CDR1 is MNHNS, CDR2 SASEGT, per germline. The CDR3 is 15 amino acids. Trimming removed 2 bases at V and 8 bases at J, with 18 bases between.

V gene TRBV9 combines with J gene TRBJ1-2, with 9 bases fitting TRBD1. The V segment lost 3 bases and the J segment 7 bases; nucleotides outside the gene matches: 7. This CDR3 contains 14 residues. Per the germline V gene, CDR1 is SGDLS and CDR2 is YYNGEE. The CDR3 nucleotides are TGTGCCAGCAGCGGAGCCGGGACAGGGAGTGGCTACACCTTC. As protein: CASSGAGTGSGYTF.

The V and J genes are TRBV29-1 and TRBJ1-2; 8 nucleotides agree with TRBD1. This CDR3 spans 14 amino acids. Germline V CDR1 and CDR2: SQVTM, ANQGSEA. V dropped 1 base and J dropped 6; count of bases not matched to a gene: 7. The CDR3, as DNA: TGCAGCGTTGAAGCCCGGACAGGGATAAATGGCTACACCTTC. Amino acid sequence: CSVEARTGINGYTF.

V is TRBV5-1 and J is TRBJ1-2; D not resolved. CDR1 and CDR2 from the germline V gene are SGHRS and YFSETQ. The CDR3 spans 14 residues. The V end was cut by 4 bases, the J end by 3 bases, with 13 bases between. CDR3 region: CASSTGRYDYGYTF. The CDR3 DNA reads TGCGCCAGCAGCACCGGTAGATACGACTATGGCTACACCTTC.

There are a few counts of this clone. The chain uses TRBV19 and TRBJ2-5; 7 nucleotides agree with TRBD2. Losses at the gene ends were 9 bases for V and 2 bases for J; bases not matched to a gene: 12. This CDR3 contains 15 residues. Germline loops: CDR1 LNHDA, CDR2 SQIVND (reference sequence). CDR3 in DNA: TGTGCCAGCAAAGGCGGGGGAAATCTACAAGAGACCCAGTACTTC. Its protein is CASKGGGNLQETQYF.

The chain has TRBV5-4 and TRBJ2-7, with D possibly matching TRBD1 (5 bases). Germline CDR1 and CDR2: SGHNT and YYREEE (reference sequence). The CDR3 sequence is 13 residues long. V was clipped by 0 bases and J by 7 bases, with 11 bases between them. DNA of the CDR3: TGTGCCAGCAGCTTGGGGCAGGGCGGAGAGCAGTACTTC. Its protein is CASSLGQGGEQYF.

This chain connects TRBV7-9 to TRBJ2-5; a weak D match, TRBD1 (5 bases). The J call may not be correct, given that the DNA end is closer to TRBJ2-7. The CDR3 contains 14 residues. The germline V gene encodes CDR1 SEHNR and CDR2 FQNEAQ (reference sequence). The CDR3 sequence: CASSFPGRAYEQYF. CDR3 coding DNA: TGTGCCAGCAGCTTCCCCGGCAGGGCCTACGAGCAGTACTTC.

The chain recombines TRBV29-1 with TRBJ2-3; 13 bases match TRBD2. Per the germline V gene, CDR1 is SQVTM and CDR2 is ANQGSEA. The trim removed 6 bases at V and 1 base at J, leaving 7 bases unmatched. This CDR3 region has 16 residues. CDR3 protein: CSVGTSGEVGTDTQYF. CDR3 nucleotides: TGCAGCGTGGGGACTAGCGGGGAGGTTGGCACAGATACGCAGTATTTT.

The genes are TRBV10-3 and TRBJ1-6; TRBD1 matches 8 bases. With V trimmed by 2 bases and J by 10 bases, 13 bases remained unmatched. This CDR3 has 17 residues. The V gene's germline CDR1 is ENHRY and CDR2 SYGVKD. The CDR3 DNA follows: TGTGCCATCAGTGAGAGAGAACGCAGGGGGCAGGAATCACCCCTCCACTTT. Amino acids: CAISERERRGQESPLHF.

This sequence joins TRBV27 and TRBJ1-5, with no clear D. This CDR3 is built from 14 residues. The V and J ends lost 6 bases and 1 base respectively, with 10 bases between them. Germline CDR1 MNHEY, CDR2 SMNVEV (reference sequence). CDR3 region: CASSTGGSNQPQHF. The CDR3 DNA is TGTGCCAGCAGCACGGGTGGGAGCAATCAGCCCCAGCATTTT.

The chain is built from TRBV7-9 and TRBJ1-1; a possible D gene is TRBD1 (5 bases). Deletions cut 3 bases from V and 1 base from J, with 9 bases between. The CDR3 contains 14 residues. Per germline, CDR1 SEHNR and CDR2 FQNEAQ (reference sequence). CDR3 amino acids: CASSFNQGNTEAFF. Here the CDR3 DNA reads TGTGCCAGCAGCTTTAATCAGGGGAACACTGAAGCTTTCTTT.